This TCR beta chain comes out of a study of T-cell reconstitution after alpha-beta-depleted transplantation in children. It was with unique molecular identifiers that the TCRbeta library was prepared. One entry per CDR3 protein results from TCRdb running MiXCR on the PCR reads. Seen here are hundreds of thousands of distinct CDR3 sequences, roughly 33% observed once, and the top ten hold around 2.4%. The TCR originated in a human donor who donated a stem cell graft to a child with aplastic anemia. Material: PBMCs from the stem cell graft donor, obtained from the stem cell graft.

In nucleotides, the CDR3 is TGTGCCAGCGCCCTGGGTGGGAATGAGCAGTTCTTC. Amino acids: CASALGGNEQFF. The V call is TRBV5-4, the J call TRBJ2-1; D is unclear. The CDR3 consists of 12 residues. Germline assignment: CDR1 SGHNT and CDR2 YYREEE (reference sequence). V lost 7 bases and J 7 bases, leaving 12 bases between the germline ends.